A single TCR beta chain is shown here with its context. Antigen: not known. The sample is drawn from a study of vaccination effects on CD4 cells after COVID-19. Study at large: The vaccine given was either BNT162b2 or mRNA-1273, in two doses.

The germline V gene encodes CDR1 LNHDA and CDR2 SQIVND (reference sequence). The CDR3 consists of 13 residues. Trimming stripped 6 bases from V and 10 bases from J, with 13 bases between. The repertoire was sequenced with immunoSEQ multiplex PCR; TCRdb's copy has only in-frame clones and lacks some. Of approximately 82,000 clones in the sample, 60% to 80% are singletons; the top ten hold approximately 1.9%. Pools of viral peptides were used by the ViraFEST assay to expand antigen-specific CD4+ T cells ahead of sequencing. The authors isolated CD4+ T cells after less than eleven days of culture. Culturing of two million PBMC per well took place with 8.5 to 10 IU/ml IL-2 and approximately 9.1 ug/ml peptides. On days 3 and 7, fresh IL-2 medium replaced half the medium.

V usage is TRBV19 and J usage is TRBJ1-6; possibly TRBD1 for D (5 bases). The sequence was obtained from a human donor who received a COVID-19 vaccine. This specimen was CD4+ T cells from PBMCs cultured with HCoV-229E spike peptides, taken before COVID-19 vaccination. For the CDR3, the DNA is TGTGCCAGTAGCCAACTAGGGGTATCACCCCTCCACTTT. The encoded protein is CASSQLGVSPLHF.